This entry lists 4 T cell receptor beta chains sequenced from one sample in a study of preoperative IRX-2 immunotherapy in early breast cancer. TCRdb's copy holds only in-frame clones and misses some; the assay was immunoSEQ multiplex PCR. The table shows fewer than 9,500 clones, with around 82% occurring only once. Treatment noted: preoperative locoregional IRX-2 cytokine immunotherapy. Sequenced material: tumor tissue, taken after IRX-2 immunotherapy. These TCRs come from a human donor with breast cancer.

The chain links TRBV6-8 to TRBJ2-4, with D perhaps given as TRBD1 or TRBD2 (5 bases each). CDR3 length: 16 residues. Trimming removed 5 bases from V and 0 bases from J, with 14 bases in between. The V gene's germline CDR1 is MNHGY and CDR2 SAAAGT. The CDR3 here is CASSGDGYLAKNIQYF. CDR3 nucleotides: TGTGCCAGCAGTGGGGACGGGTACCTAGCCAAAAACATTCAGTACTTC.

This sequence joins TRBV30 and TRBJ2-7; D call uncertain. Trimming removed 0 bases from V and 3 bases from J, with 3 bases in between. This CDR3 is 11 amino acids long. The V gene's germline CDR1 is GTSNPN and CDR2 SVGIG (reference sequence). CDR3 amino acids: CAWSVLYEQYF. In DNA form, the CDR3 reads TGTGCCTGGAGTGTACTCTACGAGCAGTACTTC.

V is TRBV7-7 and J is TRBJ1-3, with D perhaps matching TRBD1 (6 bases). In germline, CDR1 is SSHAT, CDR2 FNYEAQ (reference sequence). The CDR3 spans 17 residues. The V end was cut by 5 bases, the J end by 0 bases, with 17 bases between. Written as DNA, the CDR3 is TGTGCCAGCAGCACACAGGGACTGACTGACTCTGGAAACACCATATATTTT. It specifies CASSTQGLTDSGNTIYF.

This clone was seen a few times. This chain joins TRBV30 and TRBJ2-2; D uncertain. The CDR3 contains 11 residues. The V gene's germline CDR1 is GTSNPN and CDR2 SVGIG (reference sequence). V lost 4 bases, J lost 9 bases, and 9 bases lay in between. CDR3 residues: CAWNLGWELFF. CDR3 coding DNA: TGTGCCTGGAACCTGGGATGGGAGCTGTTTTTT.